This T cell receptor (beta chain) emerged from a study of T cell changes during pregnancy in multiple sclerosis. Germline lookup yields CDR1 MDHEN and CDR2 SYDVKM. The CDR3 is made up of 16 amino acids. The germline V and J ends were trimmed by 2 bases and 4 bases, with 15 bases remaining between them. The data were produced by immunoSEQ multiplex PCR, yet TCRdb's version contains in-frame clones alone and is incomplete. The sample carries roughly 26,000 clones, 80% to 90% recorded once. The source material was CD8+ T cells from peripheral blood mononuclear cells, sampled in the second trimester of pregnancy. The sequence came from a female donor with multiple sclerosis, enrolled in a pregnancy study. The chain has TRBV28 and TRBJ1-5; D call uncertain. The CDR3 is CASSLLVGEKNQPQHF. The CDR3 DNA sequence: TGTGCCAGCAGTTTACTCGTCGGGGAAAAGAATCAGCCCCAGCATTTT. Full variable domain (remainder filled in from reference TRBV28 and TRBJ1-5): DVKVTQSSRYLVKRTGEKVFLECVQDMDHENMFWYRQDPGLGLRLIYFSYDVKMKEKGDIPEGYSVSREKKERFSLILESASTNQTSMYLCASSLLVGEKNQPQHFGDGTRLSIL.